The 14 T cell receptor beta chains in this list originate from one sample, sequenced in a study of CXCR3-negative and CXCR3-positive naive CD8 T cells. With UMI labels, 5' RACE was used to prepare the TRB cDNA libraries. TCRdb reprocessed the 5' RACE reads and stores each CDR3 protein as one record, lacking DNA. Recorded for this sample: around 81,000 distinct CDR3 sequences. Specimen: naive CXCR3- CD8+ T cells from blood. The subset denotes: CD45RO-CCR7+CD27+CD95- naive CD8+ T cells lacking CXCR3 (TNR3-). These receptors came from a human donor in good health. Some clones in this sample may be carry-over from other donors' samples.

The chain carries TRBV29-1 and TRBJ2-2; lacking DNA, the TRBD1 call made by TCRdb goes unchecked. CDR1 SQVTM and CDR2 ANQGSEA come from the germline V gene. The CDR3 covers 14 residues. CDR3 sequence: CSVLDRVNTGELFF.

V is TRBV3-1 and J is TRBJ2-2; TCRdb indicates TRBD2, and absent DNA this call remains unverified. CDR1 is LGHDT, CDR2 YNNKEL, per germline (reference sequence). This CDR3 is built from 17 residues. The CDR3 spells CASSQDVGGSGTGELFF.

The V gene is TRBV29-1, the J gene TRBJ2-2; TCRdb's D call of TRBD1 is untestable without DNA. This CDR3 is built from 13 residues. CDR1 SQVTM and CDR2 ANQGSEA come from the germline V gene. The CDR3 reads CSVLQGNTGELFF.

The chain has TRBV2 and TRBJ2-5; without DNA, the TCRdb call of TRBD2 cannot be checked. Germline V lookup: CDR1 SNHLY, CDR2 FYNNEI. The CDR3 is made up of 18 amino acids. The chain's CDR3 is CASSAPGGLAGYQETQYF.

This chain joins TRBV29-1 and TRBJ2-2; the TCRdb D gene call, TRBD1, has no DNA to confirm it. Per germline, CDR1 SQVTM and CDR2 ANQGSEA. The CDR3 is 11 residues long. The CDR3 is CSGGDSGELFF.

This chain links TRBV28 with TRBJ2-3; TCRdb outputs TRBD1, but without DNA this stays unchecked. CDR3 size: 15 residues. Germline values: CDR1 MDHEN, CDR2 SYDVKM. The chain's CDR3 is CASSPTGESTDTQYF.

V and J are TRBV29-1 and TRBJ1-1; no DNA is available, so the TRBD1 call from TCRdb remains unchecked. Germline CDR1 is SQVTM and CDR2 is ANQGSEA. The CDR3 totals 11 residues. The CDR3 sequence: CSVRQGLLAFF.

V gene TRBV14 combines with J gene TRBJ2-1; TCRdb reports TRBD2, a call that lacks DNA to check it against. Germline V gene lookup returns CDR1 SGHDN and CDR2 FVKESK. The length of the CDR3 is 18 residues. The CDR3 spells CASSPHFSAGISYNEQFF.

The V call is TRBV7-9, the J call TRBJ1-1; the D call of TRBD1 rests on TCRdb alone, since no DNA is present to check it. The CDR3 is made up of 15 amino acids. Germline V lookup: CDR1 SEHNR, CDR2 FQNEAQ (reference sequence). This CDR3 is CASSSSTGMNTEAFF.

This CDR3 reads CASSLNLFRDGTNYGYTF. The chain is built from TRBV3-1 and TRBJ1-2; with no DNA, the TCRdb D assignment of TRBD1 cannot be verified. The germline CDR1 and CDR2 sequences are LGHDT and YNNKEL (reference sequence). The CDR3 extends over 18 amino acids. Drawing the rest from reference TRBV3-1 and TRBJ1-2, the complete variable domain is DTAVSQTPKYLVTQMGNDKSIKCEQNLGHDTMYWYKQDSKKFLKIMFSYNNKELIINETVPNRFSPKSPDKAHLNLHINSLELGDSAVYFCASSLNLFRDGTNYGYTFGSGTRLTVV.

This chain connects TRBV7-3 to TRBJ1-1. The CDR3 runs to 14 residues. CDR1 SGHTA and CDR2 FQGTGA come from the germline V gene. The CDR3 spells CASSASTENTEAFF.

The genes are TRBV5-1 and TRBJ2-1; the D call from TCRdb, TRBD2, cannot be confirmed without DNA. This CDR3 is built from 15 residues. Germline V lookup: CDR1 SGHRS, CDR2 YFSETQ. CDR3 sequence reads: CASTGRAGGDNEQFF.

This chain connects TRBV18 to TRBJ2-3; the D gene TCRdb calls, TRBD2, cannot be checked with no DNA. Germline CDR1 reads KGHSH; CDR2 reads LQKENI. CDR3 length: 15 amino acids. CDR3 sequence reads: CASSPTSGSTDTQYF.

The gene calls are TRBV4-1 and TRBJ2-7; the TRBD1 assignment by TCRdb is unverifiable without DNA. Germline values: CDR1 MGHRA, CDR2 YSYEKL. The CDR3 runs to 15 residues. This CDR3 reads CASSPSGTGVYEQYF.